Listed below are T cell receptor beta chains from one sample, sequenced in a study of neoadjuvant anti-PD-1 for oral cavity cancer. The repertoire was sequenced with immunoSEQ multiplex PCR; TCRdb's copy has only in-frame clones and lacks some. The data hold about 16,000 clones, with 55% to 75% observed a single time. The sample in question was PBMCs, obtained before nivolumab (anti-PD-1) treatment. The receptors originated from a person aged 40 to 85 with oral cavity squamous cell carcinoma. CDR3s leave out the opening cysteine and the closing phenylalanine or tryptophan. For some rows the clone size is stated as once, few or many, or as a class when expanded; others skip it.

TRBV5-4	-	13	TRBJ1-2	ASSLQGTGAGGYT
TRBV27	once	13	TRBJ2-1	ASSATRTDNNEQF
TRBV7-9	-	11	TRBJ2-7	ASSSDRHYEQY
TRBV10-2	-	15	TRBJ1-5	ASSESTEVYSNQPQH
TRBV5-1	-	13	TRBJ2-1	ASKKREGPYNEQF
TRBV30	-	11	TRBJ1-2	AWRRGRIYGYT
TRBV2	once	11	TRBJ1-1	ASSEGGHTEAF
TRBV30	-	11	TRBJ2-7	AWSRDRSYEQY
TRBV29-1	-	9	TRBJ1-2	SGAVNYGYT
TRBV6-4	-	14	TRBJ2-3	ASSLTGGALRDTQY
TRBV6-4	few	12	TRBJ1-1	ASSETGLYTEAF
TRBV2	-	11	TRBJ2-3	ASSGSVTDTQY
TRBV4-1	-	14	TRBJ2-2	ASTQLGHANTGELF
TRBV2	once	12	TRBJ1-1	ASRAPRGLTEAF
TRBV25-1	-	12	TRBJ1-1	ASSAITGHTEAF
TRBV11-2	-	11	TRBJ2-1	ASSFPLGGEQF
TRBV9	-	13	TRBJ1-1	ASSVNSAPGTEAF
TRBV27	-	13	TRBJ1-4	ASSSADGTNEKLF
TRBV25-1	-	10	TRBJ1-1	ASINRYTEAF
TRBV30	-	14	TRBJ2-6	AWSVSPHSGANVLT
TRBV5-4	-	12	TRBJ2-5	ASSYGLFVGTQY
TRBV25-1	-	12	TRBJ2-1	ASSDSGGGREQF
TRBV30	-	11	TRBJ2-7	AWLRDRPYEQY
TRBV6-5	-	10	TRBJ2-1	ASSRADREQF
TRBV28	-	10	TRBJ1-5	ASTWGGQPQH
TRBV5-1	-	15	TRBJ2-2	ASSLRPGTVTTGELF
TRBV19	-	9	TRBJ2-1	ASSALNEQF
TRBV10-3	-	16	TRBJ2-6	AISESGVFSSGANVLT
TRBV29-1	-	10	TRBJ2-3	SVGDGTDTQY
TRBV7-2	-	14	TRBJ2-7	ASSLGWAGGRYEQY
TRBV30	-	10	TRBJ2-1	AWSTAGNEQF
TRBV4-2	-	13	TRBJ1-1	ASRREQGMNTEAF
TRBV7-9	-	11	TRBJ1-1	ASSTEMNTEAF
TRBV18	few	12	TRBJ1-5	ASSPQDSNQPQH
TRBV5-6	-	10	TRBJ1-2	ASSLEAWGYT
TRBV27	-	13	TRBJ1-2	ASHTTGKLPGGYT
TRBV9	once	14	TRBJ1-3	ASSVGLGTDGNTIY
TRBV5-1	few	14	TRBJ2-1	ASSLVPRSSYNEQF
TRBV7-6	-	12	TRBJ2-7	ASSPDAGGYEQY
TRBV4-1	-	14	TRBJ2-1	ASSQPNRGTYNEQF
TRBV7-8	-	13	TRBJ2-7	ASSLGRLSGGEQY
TRBV6-1	-	10	TRBJ2-5	ASSSSVETQY
TRBV9	-	15	TRBJ1-4	ASSVGPIMTGGEKLF
TRBV7-8	-	14	TRBJ2-3	ASSARTSGARDTQY
TRBV6-5	-	13	TRBJ2-7	ASSYSLRGVYEQY
TRBV7-2	-	12	TRBJ1-6	ASSPGTVNLPLH
TRBV19	-	13	TRBJ1-5	ASSPRQAYYQPQH
TRBV15	-	14	TRBJ2-1	ATSRGRASGADEQF
TRBV29-1	few	11	TRBJ1-5	SVRENSNQPQH
TRBV7-9	-	13	TRBJ2-7	ASSLQTASGHEQY
TRBV19	few	17	TRBJ2-3	ASSISGTGISWGLDTQY
TRBV6-1	once	12	TRBJ2-7	ASTLAGSSYEQY
TRBV5-4	-	12	TRBJ2-5	ASSTATRTETQY
TRBV5-1	-	13	TRBJ2-1	ASSLGQASYNEQF
TRBV7-9	-	15	TRBJ1-3	ASSPAAVQGRRNTIY
TRBV7-3	-	15	TRBJ2-1	ASSLHPRDSPNNEQF
TRBV9	-	15	TRBJ1-1	ASSSGWGGSDDTEAF
TRBV27	once	12	TRBJ1-3	ASRPTGGGNTIY
TRBV28	-	16	TRBJ2-1	ASSLWGGMGLAANEQF
TRBV30	once	14	TRBJ2-7	AWSTLTGAIPYEQY